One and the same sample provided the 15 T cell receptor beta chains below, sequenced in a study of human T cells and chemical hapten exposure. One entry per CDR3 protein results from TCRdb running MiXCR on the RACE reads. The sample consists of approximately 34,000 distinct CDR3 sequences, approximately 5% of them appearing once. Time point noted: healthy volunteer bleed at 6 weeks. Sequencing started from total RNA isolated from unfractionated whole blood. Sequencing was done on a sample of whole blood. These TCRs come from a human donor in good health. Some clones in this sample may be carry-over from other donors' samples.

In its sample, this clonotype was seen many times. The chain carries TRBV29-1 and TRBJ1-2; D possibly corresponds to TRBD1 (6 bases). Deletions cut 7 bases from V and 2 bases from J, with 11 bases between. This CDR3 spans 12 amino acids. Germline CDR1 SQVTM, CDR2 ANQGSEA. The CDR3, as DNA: TGCAGCGGCGGGGGGGGCAACTATGGCTACACCTTC. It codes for CSGGGGNYGYTF.

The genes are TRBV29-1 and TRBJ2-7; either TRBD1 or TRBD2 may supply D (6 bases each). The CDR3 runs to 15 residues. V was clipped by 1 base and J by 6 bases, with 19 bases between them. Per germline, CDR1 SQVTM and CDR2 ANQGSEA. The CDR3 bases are TGCAGCGTTGAAGGATTAGGCACAGGGACTGGCGAGCAGTACTTC. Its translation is CSVEGLGTGTGEQYF.

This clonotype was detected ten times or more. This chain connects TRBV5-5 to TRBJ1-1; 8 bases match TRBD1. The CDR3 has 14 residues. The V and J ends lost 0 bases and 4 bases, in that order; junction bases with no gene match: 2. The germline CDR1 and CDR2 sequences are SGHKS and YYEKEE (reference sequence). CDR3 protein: CASSLGQGTTEAFF. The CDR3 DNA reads TGTGCCAGCAGCTTGGGACAGGGGACCACTGAAGCTTTCTTT. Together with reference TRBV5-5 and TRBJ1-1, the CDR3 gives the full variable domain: DAGVTQSPTHLIKTRGQQVTLRCSPISGHKSVSWYQQVLGQGPQFIFQYYEKEERGRGNFPDRFSARQFPNYSSELNVNALLLGDSALYLCASSLGQGTTEAFFGQGTRLTVV.

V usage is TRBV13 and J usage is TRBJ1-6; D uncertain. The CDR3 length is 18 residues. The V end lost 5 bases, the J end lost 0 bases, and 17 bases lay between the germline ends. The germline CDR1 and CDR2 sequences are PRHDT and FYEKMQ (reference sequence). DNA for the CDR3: TGTGCCAGCAGCCTTACCCGACTGAGGAGCTCCTATAATTCACCCCTCCACTTT. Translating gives CASSLTRLRSSYNSPLHF.

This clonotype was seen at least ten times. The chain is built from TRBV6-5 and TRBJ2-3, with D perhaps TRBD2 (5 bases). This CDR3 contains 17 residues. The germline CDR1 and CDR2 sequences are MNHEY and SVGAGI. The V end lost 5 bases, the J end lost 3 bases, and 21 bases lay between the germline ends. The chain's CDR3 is CASSPPRTRAGTDTQYF. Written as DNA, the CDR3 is TGTGCCAGCAGTCCTCCTAGGACTCGGGCTGGGACAGATACGCAGTATTTT.

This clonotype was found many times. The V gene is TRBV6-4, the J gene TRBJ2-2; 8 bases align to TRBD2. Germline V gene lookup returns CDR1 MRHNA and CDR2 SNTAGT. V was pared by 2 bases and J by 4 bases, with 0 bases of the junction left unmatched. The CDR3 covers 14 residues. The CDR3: CASSDGTSTGELFF. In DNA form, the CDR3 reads TGTGCCAGCAGTGACGGGACTAGCACCGGGGAGCTGTTTTTT.

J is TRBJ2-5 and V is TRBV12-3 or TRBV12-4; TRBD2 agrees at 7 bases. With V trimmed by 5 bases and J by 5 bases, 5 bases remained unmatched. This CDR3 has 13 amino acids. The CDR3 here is CASSPRGGETQYF. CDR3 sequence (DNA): TGTGCCAGCAGTCCCCGGGGAGGGGAGACCCAGTACTTC.

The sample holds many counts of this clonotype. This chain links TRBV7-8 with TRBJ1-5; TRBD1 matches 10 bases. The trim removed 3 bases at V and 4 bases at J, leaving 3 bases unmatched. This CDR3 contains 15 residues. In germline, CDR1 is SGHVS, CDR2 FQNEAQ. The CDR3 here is CASSFRQGANQPQHF. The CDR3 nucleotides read TGTGCCAGCAGCTTTAGACAGGGGGCAAATCAGCCCCAGCATTTT. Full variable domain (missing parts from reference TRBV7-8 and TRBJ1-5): GAGVSQSPRYKVAKRGQDVALRCDPISGHVSLFWYQQALGQGPEFLTYFQNEAQLDKSGLPSDRFFAERPEGSVSTLKIQRTQQEDSAVYLCASSFRQGANQPQHFGDGTRLSIL.

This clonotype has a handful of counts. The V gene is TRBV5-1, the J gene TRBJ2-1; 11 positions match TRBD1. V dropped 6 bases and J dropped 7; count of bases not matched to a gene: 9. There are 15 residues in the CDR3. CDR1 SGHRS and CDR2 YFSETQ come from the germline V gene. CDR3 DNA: TGCGCCAGCACCACTGGACAGGGGGCCGGGAATGAGCAGTTCTTC. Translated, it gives CASTTGQGAGNEQFF.

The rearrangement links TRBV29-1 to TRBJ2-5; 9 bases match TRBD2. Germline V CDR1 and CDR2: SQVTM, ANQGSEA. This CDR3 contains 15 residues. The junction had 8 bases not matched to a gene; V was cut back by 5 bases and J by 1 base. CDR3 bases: TGCAGCGTTTCAGGTAGCGGGGGATTCCAAGAGACCCAGTACTTC. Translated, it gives CSVSGSGGFQETQYF.

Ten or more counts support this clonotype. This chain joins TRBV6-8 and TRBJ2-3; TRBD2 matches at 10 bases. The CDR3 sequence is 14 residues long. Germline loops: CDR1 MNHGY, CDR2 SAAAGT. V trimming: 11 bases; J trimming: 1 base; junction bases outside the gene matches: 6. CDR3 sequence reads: CAGGLAEGTDTQYF. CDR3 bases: TGTGCCGGAGGACTAGCGGAGGGCACAGATACGCAGTATTTT.

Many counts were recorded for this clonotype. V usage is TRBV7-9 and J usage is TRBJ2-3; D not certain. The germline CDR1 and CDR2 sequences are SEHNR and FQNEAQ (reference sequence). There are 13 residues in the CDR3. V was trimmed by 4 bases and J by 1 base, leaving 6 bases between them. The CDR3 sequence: CASSWAGTDTQYF. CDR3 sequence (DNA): TGTGCCAGCAGCTGGGCGGGCACAGATACGCAGTATTTT.

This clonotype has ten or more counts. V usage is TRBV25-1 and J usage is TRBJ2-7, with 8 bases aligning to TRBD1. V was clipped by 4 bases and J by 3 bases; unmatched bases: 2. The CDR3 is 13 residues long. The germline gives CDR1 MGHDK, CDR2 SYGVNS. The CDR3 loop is CASSGTGNYEQYF. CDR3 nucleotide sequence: TGTGCCAGCAGTGGGACAGGGAACTACGAGCAGTACTTC.

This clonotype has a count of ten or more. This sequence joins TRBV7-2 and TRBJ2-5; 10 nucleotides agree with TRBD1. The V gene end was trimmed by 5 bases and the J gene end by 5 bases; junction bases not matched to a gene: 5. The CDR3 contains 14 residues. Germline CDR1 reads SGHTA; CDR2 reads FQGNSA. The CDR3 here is CASSKGQGLETQYF. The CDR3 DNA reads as TGTGCCAGCAGCAAGGGACAGGGGTTGGAGACCCAGTACTTC. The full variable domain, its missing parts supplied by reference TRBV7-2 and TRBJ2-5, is GAGVSQSPSNKVTEKGKDVELRCDPISGHTALYWYRQSLGQGLEFLIYFQGNSAPDKSGLPSDRFSAERTGGSVSTLTIQRTQQEDSAVYLCASSKGQGLETQYFGPGTRLLVL.

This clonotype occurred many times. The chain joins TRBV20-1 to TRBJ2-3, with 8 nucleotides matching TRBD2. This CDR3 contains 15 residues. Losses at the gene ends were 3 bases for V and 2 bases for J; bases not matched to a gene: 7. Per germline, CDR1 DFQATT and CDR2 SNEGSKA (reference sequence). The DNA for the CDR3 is TGCAGTGCTAGTATAACTAGCGGAGTCACAGATACGCAGTATTTT. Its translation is CSASITSGVTDTQYF.